These 29 T cell receptor beta chains share one sample of origin, sequenced in a study of OX40 agonist ivuxolimab in advanced cancers. The table came from immunoSEQ multiplex PCR; TCRdb's copy has only in-frame clones and leaves some out. Of 48,000 or so clones in the sample, approximately 84% were seen once. Sequencing was performed on CD4+ or CD8+ T cells sorted from blood, taken in a trial of the OX40 agonist ivuxolimab. Receptor source: an adult with an advanced solid tumor such as melanoma, head and neck, liver or kidney cancer.

J is TRBJ2-2 and V is TRBV19, with 14 bases fitting TRBD2. The CDR3 is made up of 19 amino acids. V shed 3 bases, J shed 4 bases, and the junction held 10 bases outside the gene matches. CDR1 and CDR2 from the germline V gene are LNHDA and SQIVND (reference sequence). The CDR3 DNA reads TGTGCCAGTAGTATCCCTCTGGGACTAGCGGGAGTACGCACCGGGGAGCTGTTTTTT. Its translation: CASSIPLGLAGVRTGELFF.

The J gene is TRBJ1-1, the V gene TRBV7-3; 8 positions match TRBD1. Per germline, CDR1 SGHTA and CDR2 FQGTGA. The V gene end was trimmed by 5 bases and the J gene end by 10 bases; junction bases not matched to a gene: 9. The CDR3 consists of 13 residues. The CDR3 is CASSGVQGGLAFF. The CDR3, as DNA: TGTGCCAGCAGCGGTGTACAGGGGGGATTAGCTTTCTTT.

In this sample, this clone turned up once. The chain employs TRBV19 and TRBJ1-1; D is possibly TRBD1 (6 bases). The CDR3 is 13 amino acids. Trimming stripped 4 bases from V and 3 bases from J, with 9 bases between. Germline V lookup: CDR1 LNHDA, CDR2 SQIVND (reference sequence). CDR3 bases: TGTGCCAGTAGTAAACAGGGATACACTGAAGCTTTCTTT. It translates to CASSKQGYTEAFF.

The chain employs TRBV6-5 and TRBJ2-1; 8 bases fit TRBD1. Per germline, CDR1 MNHEY and CDR2 SVGAGI. The CDR3 is 13 amino acids. The V and J ends lost 6 bases and 3 bases, in that order; junction bases with no gene match: 1. The CDR3 is CASRTGDYNEQFF. CDR3 DNA sequence: TGTGCCAGCAGGACAGGGGACTACAATGAGCAGTTCTTC.

The genes are TRBV5-4 and TRBJ2-2; D possibly corresponds to TRBD2 (7 bases). Between the trimmed V and J ends, which lost 5 bases and 5 bases, there was a span of 16 bases. Germline CDR1 SGHNT, CDR2 YYREEE (reference sequence). This CDR3 is 15 amino acids long. The CDR3 sequence is CASSEEGGRTGELFF. CDR3 nucleotides: TGTGCCAGCAGTGAGGAGGGGGGGCGGACCGGGGAGCTGTTTTTT.

This clone was detected a few times. The chain carries TRBV7-3 and TRBJ2-2, with 9 bases lining up with TRBD2. CDR1 is SGHTA and CDR2 is FQGTGA in the germline V gene. The CDR3 length is 19 residues. Trimming at V came to 1 base and at J to 1 base, leaving 10 bases not matched to a gene. The CDR3 loop reads CASSLIAGGPLWNTGELFF. CDR3 nucleotide sequence: TGTGCCAGCAGCTTAATCGCGGGAGGGCCCCTCTGGAACACCGGGGAGCTGTTTTTT.

This rearrangement joins TRBV27 to TRBJ2-7; TRBD1 aligns across 10 bases. The CDR3 covers 14 residues. Germline loops: CDR1 MNHEY, CDR2 SMNVEV (reference sequence). V trimming: 6 bases; J trimming: 2 bases; junction bases outside the gene matches: 4. The DNA for the CDR3 is TGTGCCAGCAGACTTGGGACAGGGGCCTACGAGCAGTACTTC. This gives the protein CASRLGTGAYEQYF.

In this sample, this clone turned up once. The chain uses TRBV4-3 and TRBJ2-2; 11 bases align to TRBD1. CDR3 size: 15 residues. The V gene end was trimmed by 3 bases and the J gene end by 7 bases; junction bases not matched to a gene: 4. The germline V gene has CDR1 LGHNA and CDR2 YSLEER. CDR3 coding DNA: TGCGCCAGCAGCCACGGACAGGGGGCTGACGGGGAGCTGTTTTTT. Amino acids: CASSHGQGADGELFF.

The chain links TRBV6-5 to TRBJ2-7, with D possibly TRBD1 on 6 matching bases. This CDR3 is built from 13 residues. The germline V gene has CDR1 MNHEY and CDR2 SVGAGI. Between the trimmed V and J ends, which lost 5 bases and 3 bases, there was a span of 11 bases. DNA for the CDR3: TGTGCCAGCAGTAGAACAGGGTTCTACGAGCAGTACTTC. It translates to CASSRTGFYEQYF.

The chain joins TRBV9 to TRBJ2-5, with 10 bases fitting TRBD2. The CDR3 is made up of 16 amino acids. The ends lost 0 bases at V and 4 bases at J; junction bases unmatched: 6. Germline V lookup: CDR1 SGDLS, CDR2 YYNGEE. CDR3 sequence (DNA): TGTGCCAGCAGCGTAGACGGAGCGGGGGGGCCAGAGACCCAGTACTTC. Protein sequence: CASSVDGAGGPETQYF. Combining the CDR3 with reference TRBV9 and TRBJ2-5 gives the whole variable domain DSGVTQTPKHLITATGQRVTLRCSPRSGDLSVYWYQQSLDQGLQFLIQYYNGEERAKGNILERFSAQQFPDLHSELNLSSLELGDSALYFCASSVDGAGGPETQYFGPGTRLLVL.

The rearrangement uses TRBV18 and TRBJ2-5; D possibly uses TRBD1 or TRBD2 (5 bases each). TRBJ2-7 explains the end of the DNA better; the J call may be wrong. The CDR3 covers 15 residues. The germline gives CDR1 KGHSH, CDR2 LQKENI. The CDR3 is CASSPPGTAAYEQYF. The CDR3 DNA reads as TGTGCCAGCTCACCACCGGGGACGGCAGCCTACGAGCAGTACTTC.

This clone was observed once. The rearrangement joins TRBV14 to TRBJ2-7; D might be TRBD2 (6 bases). The CDR3 is 16 residues long. Germline V lookup: CDR1 SGHDN, CDR2 FVKESK. The V end was cut by 6 bases, the J end by 6 bases, with 24 bases between. The CDR3 region is CASSRNPGLGVGEQYF. The CDR3 DNA reads TGTGCCAGCAGTCGAAATCCGGGACTGGGGGTGGGCGAGCAGTACTTC.

The V call is TRBV9, the J call TRBJ2-1; 12 nucleotides align to TRBD2. CDR1 is SGDLS, CDR2 YYNGEE, per germline. This CDR3 has 19 amino acids. After removal of 0 bases from V and 5 bases from J, the junction contained 12 bases not matched to a gene. The CDR3 DNA sequence: TGTGCCAGCAGCGTAGCTACCTGGACTAGCGGGGCCCTAAACAATGAGCAGTTCTTC. It is translated as CASSVATWTSGALNNEQFF.

The CDR3, as DNA: TGTGCCAGCAGTTACAGGGGGCGCTCTGGGGCCAACGTCCTGACTTTC. The encoded protein is CASSYRGRSGANVLTF. The chain is built from TRBV28 and TRBJ2-6; 9 bases align to TRBD1. The CDR3 is 16 amino acids. CDR1 MDHEN and CDR2 SYDVKM come from the germline V gene. Unmatched junction bases numbered 1, after V lost 4 bases and J lost 0 bases.

In this sample, this clone turned up a few times. CDR3 nucleotide sequence: TGTGCCAGCAGCCCCAACCCGACTAGCGGGGGATACAATGAGCAGTTCTTC. It encodes CASSPNPTSGGYNEQFF. The rearrangement joins TRBV7-3 to TRBJ2-1, with 12 bases identical to TRBD2. Trimming at V came to 5 bases and at J to 4 bases, leaving 9 bases not matched to a gene. CDR1 is SGHTA, CDR2 FQGTGA, per germline. The CDR3 runs 17 residues.

The gene calls are TRBV7-2 and TRBJ2-3, with no clear D. Trimming stripped 4 bases from V and 4 bases from J, with 12 bases between. The CDR3 has 14 amino acids. Germline CDR1 SGHTA, CDR2 FQGNSA. The CDR3: CASSSSKGSDTQYF. CDR3 nucleotides: TGTGCCAGCAGCTCGTCTAAAGGGTCAGATACGCAGTATTTT. Variable domain in full (rest from reference TRBV7-2 and TRBJ2-3): GAGVSQSPSNKVTEKGKDVELRCDPISGHTALYWYRQSLGQGLEFLIYFQGNSAPDKSGLPSDRFSAERTGGSVSTLTIQRTQQEDSAVYLCASSSSKGSDTQYFGPGTRLTVL.

V gene TRBV19 combines with J gene TRBJ2-3; 11 nucleotides line up with TRBD2. The germline CDR1 and CDR2 sequences are LNHDA and SQIVND (reference sequence). The J segment lost 4 bases and the V segment lost 4 bases, leaving 10 bases of the junction unmatched. The CDR3 has 17 residues. The chain's CDR3 is CASSRSVSGGASDTQYF. CDR3 DNA sequence: TGTGCCAGTAGTAGATCCGTTAGCGGGGGGGCCTCAGATACGCAGTATTTT.

The CDR3 protein is CAIKAATNEKLFF. The CDR3 bases are TGTGCCATCAAGGCAGCAACTAATGAAAAACTGTTTTTT. The rearrangement uses TRBV10-3 and TRBJ1-4; D call uncertain. Per germline, CDR1 ENHRY and CDR2 SYGVKD. Trimming shortened V by 7 bases and J by 0 bases, and 6 bases separated the two germline ends. The CDR3 contains 13 residues.

The chain has TRBV5-1 and TRBJ2-5; 13 bases align to TRBD2. Germline V CDR1 and CDR2: SGHRS, YFSETQ. The CDR3 consists of 17 residues. Unmatched junction bases numbered 9, after V lost 5 bases and J lost 2 bases. CDR3 sequence (DNA): TGCGCCAGCAGTTCTGGACTAGCGGGGGCCTCGCAAGAGACCCAGTACTTC. This translates into CASSSGLAGASQETQYF.

V is TRBV2 and J is TRBJ2-3; TRBD2 agrees at 7 bases. The CDR3 covers 15 residues. J was trimmed by 3 bases and V by 4 bases; bases with no gene match: 7. Germline CDR1 is SNHLY and CDR2 is FYNNEI. CDR3 in amino acids: CASSGGSGVTDTQYF. The CDR3 coding sequence is TGTGCCAGCAGTGGCGGGAGCGGGGTGACAGATACGCAGTATTTT.

This chain connects TRBV10-3 to TRBJ2-3, with D perhaps matching TRBD2 (5 bases). The CDR3 length is 12 residues. The germline V gene encodes CDR1 ENHRY and CDR2 SYGVKD. Trimming removed 3 bases from V and 5 bases from J, with 6 bases in between. CDR3 sequence: CAISDGIDTQYF. The CDR3 bases are TGTGCCATCAGTGACGGGATAGATACGCAGTATTTT.

This chain joins TRBV5-6 and TRBJ2-7; D is uncertain. This CDR3 comprises 12 residues. Per the germline V gene, CDR1 is SGHDT and CDR2 is YYEEEE. The V end lost 3 bases, the J end lost 4 bases, and 8 bases lay between the germline ends. CDR3 sequence: CASSSGRYEQYF. In DNA, the CDR3 is TGTGCCAGCAGCTCAGGTCGGTACGAGCAGTACTTC.

This chain's CDR3 is CASRRGGEQYF. CDR3 DNA: TGTGCCAGCAGAAGAGGAGGCGAGCAGTACTTC. This chain uses TRBV2 with TRBJ2-7; possible D gene TRBD2, 5 bases. V lost 6 bases, J lost 6 bases, and 9 bases lay in between. The CDR3 covers 11 residues. The germline V gene has CDR1 SNHLY and CDR2 FYNNEI.

V usage is TRBV12-1 and J usage is TRBJ2-2; TRBD2 was called by the table and not checked on the DNA. TRBV12-1 represents a pseudogene. There are 15 residues in the CDR3. The CDR3 sequence is CASSGQAGESGELFF. CDR3 bases: TGTGCCAGCAGCGGGCAGGCGGGAGAATCCGGGGAGCTGTTTTTT.

The chain combines TRBV9 with TRBJ2-1; D is uncertain. The CDR3 contains 12 residues. The germline V gene encodes CDR1 SGDLS and CDR2 YYNGEE. V lost 4 bases and J lost 9, with 11 bases in between. CDR3 coding DNA: TGTGCCAGCAGCACGTACAGCCTTGAGCAGTTCTTC. It encodes CASSTYSLEQFF.

The chain recombines TRBV30 with TRBJ2-3; D might be TRBD2 (6 bases). V was shortened by 2 bases and J by 0 bases, with 12 bases between the two germline ends. The germline V gene encodes CDR1 GTSNPN and CDR2 SVGIG (reference sequence). This CDR3 comprises 15 residues. CDR3 protein: CAWSIGGTSTDTQYF. The CDR3, as DNA: TGTGCCTGGAGTATAGGTGGGACTAGCACAGATACGCAGTATTTT.

This clone has more than one count but fewer than ten. This chain uses TRBV29-1 with TRBJ1-1; weak D call: TRBD1 (5 bases). Trimming cost V 0 bases and J 11 bases, with 16 bases left between them. The CDR3 totals 13 residues. Germline CDR1 and CDR2: SQVTM and ANQGSEA. The CDR3 sequence: CSVEDTGAKGAFF. For the CDR3, the DNA is TGCAGCGTTGAAGATACAGGAGCTAAAGGGGCTTTCTTT. Supplemented by reference TRBV29-1 and TRBJ1-1, the full variable domain reads SAVISQKPSRDICQRGTSLTIQCQVDSQVTMMFWYRQQPGQSLTLIATANQGSEATYESGFVIDKFPISRPNLTFSTLTVSNMSPEDSSIYLCSVEDTGAKGAFFGQGTRLTVV.

This chain joins TRBV5-1 and TRBJ2-3; 12 nucleotides line up with TRBD2. V lost 0 bases, J lost 2 bases, and 1 base stayed unmatched. The CDR3 loop spans 16 amino acids. CDR1 is SGHRS and CDR2 is YFSETQ in the germline V gene. The CDR3 DNA follows: TGCGCCAGCAGCTTGGCTAGCGGGAGGGTCACAGATACGCAGTATTTT. Translated, it gives CASSLASGRVTDTQYF.

The V and J genes are TRBV7-2 and TRBJ2-1, with D tentatively TRBD2 (6 bases). The CDR3 length is 14 residues. V lost 4 bases and J lost 8, with 15 bases in between. CDR1 SGHTA and CDR2 FQGNSA come from the germline V gene. CDR3 bases: TGTGCCAGCAGCTCCAGTCTAGCGATCGATGAGCAGTTCTTC. Its protein is CASSSSLAIDEQFF.